Below are 16 T cell receptor beta chains sequenced from a single sample in a study of shared clonotypes between healthy human individuals. Clones were sequenced by immunoSEQ multiplex PCR, and TCRdb holds only the in-frame ones, with some missing. Among over 2 million clones listed, approximately 94% were seen once. Terminally differentiated effector memory CD45RA+ cells were excluded from the naive CD8 cells, which were CD45RO-negative and positively selected for CCR7. Specimen: naive CD8+ T cells sorted from blood. Receptors were obtained from a man aged 18 to 29 in good health.

The chain employs TRBV15 and TRBJ2-5, with D possibly TRBD1 on 6 matching bases. In germline, CDR1 is LNHNV, CDR2 YYDKDF (reference sequence). The CDR3 spans 14 residues. Trimming took 6 bases from V and 2 from J, leaving 13 bases between them. The CDR3 coding sequence is TGTGCCACCAGTGGGGGCGACAGTCAAGAGACCCAGTACTTC. This encodes CATSGGDSQETQYF. Variable domain in full (rest from reference TRBV15 and TRBJ2-5): DAMVIQNPRYQVTQFGKPVTLSCSQTLNHNVMYWYQQKSSQAPKLLFHYYDKDFNNEADTPDNFQSRRPNTSFCFLDIRSPGLGDTAMYLCATSGGDSQETQYFGPGTRLLVL.

The table lists this clone with a count of one. The V and J genes are TRBV15 and TRBJ2-5; TRBD1 agrees at 12 bases. Trimming at V came to 5 bases and at J to 5 bases, leaving 9 bases not matched to a gene. The length of the CDR3 is 16 residues. CDR1 and CDR2 from the germline V gene are LNHNV and YYDKDF (reference sequence). The CDR3 DNA reads as TGTGCCACCAGCGGGGAGGGGACAGGGGGCATGGAGACCCAGTACTTC. This gives the protein CATSGEGTGGMETQYF.

The chain is built from TRBV4-1 and TRBJ1-5; D is unresolved. Germline V lookup: CDR1 MGHRA, CDR2 YSYEKL. The CDR3 extends over 13 amino acids. V was clipped by 5 bases and J by 4 bases, with 9 bases between them. As DNA, the CDR3 is TGCGCCAGCAGCAAACAAGAAAATCAGCCCCAGCATTTT. Amino acid sequence: CASSKQENQPQHF.

The J gene is TRBJ2-7, the V gene TRBV7-9; D uncertain. The CDR3 runs 12 residues. Looked up from germline, CDR1 is SEHNR and CDR2 is FQNEAQ (reference sequence). The V gene lost 2 bases and the J gene lost 4 bases, with 6 bases spanning the gap. Here the CDR3 reads CASSLNQYEQYF. For the CDR3, the DNA is TGTGCCAGCAGCTTAAATCAGTACGAGCAGTACTTC.

The rearrangement links TRBV2 to TRBJ2-7; 11 bases are a match to TRBD2. CDR1 is SNHLY and CDR2 is FYNNEI in the germline V gene. The length of the CDR3 is 15 residues. J lost 3 bases, V lost 3 bases, and 4 bases had no gene match. CDR3 amino acids: CASSDGTSGLYEQYF. The CDR3 bases are TGTGCCAGCAGTGACGGGACTAGCGGACTCTACGAGCAGTACTTC.

This clone was seen only once. The chain links TRBV9 to TRBJ2-4; 8 positions match TRBD2. The CDR3 is 16 residues long. Per the germline V gene, CDR1 is SGDLS and CDR2 is YYNGEE. V lost 2 bases, J lost 5 bases, and 9 bases stayed unmatched. DNA of the CDR3: TGTGCCAGCAGCGTCGGGACTAGTTCTTCCGAAAACATTCAGTACTTC. Its protein is CASSVGTSSSENIQYF.

The chain joins TRBV2 to TRBJ2-3; TRBD1 agrees at 7 bases. Trimming removed 5 bases from V and 4 bases from J; junction bases left unmatched: 15. The CDR3 spans 17 residues. In germline, CDR1 is SNHLY, CDR2 FYNNEI. The DNA of the CDR3 is TGTGCCAGCAGTCTTGACAGGGATGGCCCCGAAGCAGATACGCAGTATTTT. It is translated as CASSLDRDGPEADTQYF.

V is TRBV2 and J is TRBJ2-7; perhaps TRBD2 as D (5 bases). Deletions cut 4 bases from V and 3 bases from J, with 10 bases between. This CDR3 is 13 amino acids long. The germline CDR1 and CDR2 sequences are SNHLY and FYNNEI. The CDR3 sequence: CASSVSGFYEQYF. In DNA form, the CDR3 reads TGTGCCAGCAGTGTTTCGGGATTCTACGAGCAGTACTTC.

The chain carries TRBV6-1 and TRBJ2-7; D remains ambiguous. Germline V gene lookup returns CDR1 MNHNS and CDR2 SASEGT. This CDR3 has 11 amino acids. With 11 bases removed from V and 2 bases from J, the gap between germline ends came to 10 bases. This CDR3 is CAAKETYEQYF. The CDR3 DNA reads TGTGCCGCCAAGGAGACCTACGAGCAGTACTTC.

This chain uses TRBV6-1 with TRBJ2-5; no reliable D call. Between the trimmed V and J ends, which lost 2 bases and 5 bases, there was a span of 9 bases. CDR1 is MNHNS, CDR2 SASEGT, per germline. This CDR3 spans 13 amino acids. CDR3 region: CASSEMGRETQYF. The DNA of the CDR3 is TGTGCCAGCAGTGAAATGGGCCGGGAGACCCAGTACTTC.

This chain uses TRBV4-1 with TRBJ2-1, with 9 bases matching TRBD1. V dropped 4 bases and J dropped 9; count of bases not matched to a gene: 4. This CDR3 spans 13 amino acids. CDR1 and CDR2 (germline): MGHRA, YSYEKL. This CDR3 reads CASSRGTGSEQFF. DNA of the CDR3: TGCGCCAGCAGCCGCGGGACAGGGAGTGAGCAGTTCTTC.

This chain uses TRBV6-1 with TRBJ2-1, with 12 bases identical to TRBD2. Unmatched junction bases numbered 12, after V lost 4 bases and J lost 5 bases. The CDR3 loop spans 18 amino acids. Germline V gene sequence: CDR1 MNHNS, CDR2 SASEGT. The CDR3 sequence: CASSARLAGEGRDNEQFF. CDR3 in DNA: TGTGCCAGCAGTGCCAGACTAGCGGGAGAGGGAAGGGACAATGAGCAGTTCTTC.

This chain links TRBV10-1 with TRBJ2-3; 9 bases fit TRBD1. This CDR3 is built from 15 residues. Germline trimming cut 3 bases from V and 2 bases from J; bases unmatched to any gene: 3. Germline V gives CDR1 WNHNN, CDR2 SYGVQD (reference sequence). CDR3 in DNA: TGCGCCAGCAGTGATCGACAGGGGGACACAGATACGCAGTATTTT. Protein product: CASSDRQGDTDTQYF.

The V gene is TRBV5-1, the J gene TRBJ2-7; possibly TRBD1 for D (5 bases). The V gene's germline CDR1 is SGHRS and CDR2 YFSETQ. Trimming removed 0 bases at V and 3 bases at J, with 16 bases between. The CDR3 covers 16 residues. CDR3: CASSLDPDTRNYEQYF. The DNA for the CDR3 is TGCGCCAGCAGCTTGGACCCGGACACCCGAAACTACGAGCAGTACTTC.

The chain has TRBV5-1 and TRBJ2-3; weak D call: TRBD1 (5 bases). The CDR3 consists of 15 residues. Germline CDR1 and CDR2: SGHRS and YFSETQ. The V gene lost 3 bases and the J gene lost 0 bases, with 11 bases spanning the gap. As DNA, the CDR3 is TGCGCCAGCAGCTCAACAGGATATAGCACAGATACGCAGTATTTT. Translation gives CASSSTGYSTDTQYF.

The chain uses TRBV30 and TRBJ2-3, with a weak D call TRBD2 (6 bases). Germline V gene sequence: CDR1 GTSNPN, CDR2 SVGIG (reference sequence). V lost 2 bases and J lost 2, with 17 bases in between. The length of the CDR3 is 16 residues. This CDR3 is CAWSFGSSEITDTQYF. In nucleotides, the CDR3 is TGTGCCTGGAGTTTCGGGTCTAGCGAGATCACAGATACGCAGTATTTT. Supplemented by reference TRBV30 and TRBJ2-3, the full variable domain reads SQTIHQWPATLVQPVGSPLSLECTVEGTSNPNLYWYRQAAGRGLQLLFYSVGIGQISSEVPQNLSASRPQDRQFILSSKKLLLSDSGFYLCAWSFGSSEITDTQYFGPGTRLTVL.